A single sample gave rise to the 11 T cell receptor delta chains below, sequenced in a study of γδ T cells in repeated Plasmodium falciparum infection. Flow sorting of PBMC yielded separate Vgamma9/Vdelta2+ and Vdelta2-negative gammadelta T cell populations for bulk repertoire analysis. TCRdb processed the multiplex PCR reads again with the CATT caller. Of about 57,000 delta-chain clones in the sample, around 1.7% were seen once. Sample: gamma-delta T cells from blood. The receptors derive from a pool of human donors (malaria-infected and uninfected, not separated).

On this clone: TCRdb's listed protein matches a much larger clone and diverges from this DNA's translation at residue 17, likely through a read error; the protein shown comes from the DNA. The rearrangement links TRDV1 to TRDJ1; either TRDD2 or TRDD3 may fit D (7 bases each). The J gene, left out of TCRdb, was set here by checking the DNA against germline. The V gene's germline CDR1 is TSWWSYY and CDR2 QGS. Trimming shortened V by 0 bases and J by 2 bases, and 40 bases separated the two germline ends. This CDR3 region has 25 residues. The CDR3 DNA follows: TGTGCTCTTGGGGAACTACAAAGGTACGTCTTCCTAGCTCCTACTGGGGACTATACTACCGATAAACTCATCTTT. It translates to CALGELQRYVFLAPTGDYTTDKLIF.

At least ten counts were recorded for this clone. TCRdb's protein for this DNA is that of a much larger clone and differs from the translation at residue 9, likely a read error; the protein shown is the DNA translation. Distinct nucleotide sequences in the sample also encode this CDR3. This chain uses TRDV1 with TRDJ1; maybe TRDD3 (6 bases). Germline values: CDR1 TSWWSYY, CDR2 QGS. The CDR3 has 23 residues. The V and J ends lost 3 bases and 10 bases respectively, with 45 bases between them. CDR3 region: CALGDSTFDGIRNGWGTTGGLIF. The DNA for the CDR3 is TGTGCTCTTGGGGACTCGACCTTCGACGGCATACGAAACGGCTGGGGCACGACCGGGGGACTCATCTTT.

This clone has just a few counts. This likely reflects a read error, since a far larger clone is one base away. The same CDR3 can be traced to other DNA sequences in this sample. This chain joins TRDV1 and TRDJ1; TRDD2 matches at 9 bases. TCRdb supplies no J gene; here it was assigned by aligning the nucleotide sequence to germline. CDR1 is TSWWSYY, CDR2 QGS, per germline. V shed 3 bases, J shed 1 base, and the junction held 15 bases outside the gene matches. This CDR3 spans 19 amino acids. This CDR3 is CALGDPSYAGGFATDKLIF. The CDR3 bases are TGTGCTCTTGGGGACCCTTCCTACGCTGGAGGATTCGCCACCGATAAACTCATCTTT.

On this clone: The translation of this DNA and the TCRdb protein of a much larger clone differ at residue 16, probably owing to a read error; the protein shown here is translated from the DNA. The chain links TRDV1 to TRDJ1; D may be TRDD3 (5 bases). TCRdb leaves out the J gene; it was filled in here by matching the DNA to germline. Germline CDR1 is TSWWSYY and CDR2 is QGS. V lost 0 bases and J 3 bases, leaving 29 bases between the germline ends. This CDR3 spans 21 amino acids. The CDR3 spells CALGELKRTGHHQWGADKLIF. Written as DNA, the CDR3 is TGTGCTCTTGGGGAACTCAAGCGGACGGGTCACCATCAATGGGGCGCCGATAAACTCATCTTT.

This clone was recorded a few times. TCRdb attributes to this sequence the protein of a much larger clone, which differs from the DNA translation at residue 15; a read error is likely, and the protein displayed is translated from the DNA. The chain joins TRDV1 to TRDJ1; TRDD1 or TRDD3 may be the D gene (6 bases each). The CDR3 consists of 18 residues. Deletions cut 5 bases from V and 10 bases from J, with 32 bases between. The V gene's germline CDR1 is TSWWSYY and CDR2 QGS. CDR3 in amino acids: CALGKRGGRRRSPNRLIF. In nucleotides, the CDR3 is TGTGCTCTTGGGAAACGGGGGGGGAGAAGGAGATCCCCAAATAGACTCATCTTT.

In this sample, this clone turned up a few times. The protein held in TCRdb is that of a much larger clone and does not match this DNA's translation at residue 5, likely because of a read error; the protein shown is translated from the DNA. V is TRDV1 and J is TRDJ1; 9 bases match TRDD3. From germline, CDR1 is TSWWSYY and CDR2 QGS. This CDR3 comprises 16 residues. CDR3 nucleotide sequence: TGTGCTCTTGGGAAACTTTCGGCTGGGGGATCCTCTAAACTCATCTTT. Translation gives CALGKLSAGGSSKLIF.

This clone was counted ten times or more. With only one base between it and a far larger clone, this is likely a read error. Other DNA sequences in this sample translate to the same CDR3. The CDR3 loop is CALGELPFPLFHKYTDKLIF. The CDR3 nucleotides are TGTGCTCTTGGGGAACTACCCTTTCCTCTATTTCATAAATACACCGATAAACTCATCTTT. The rearrangement joins TRDV1 to TRDJ1, with a weak D call TRDD2 (5 bases). The ends were cut back, 0 bases at V and 0 bases at J, with 23 bases in the middle. Germline V gives CDR1 TSWWSYY, CDR2 QGS. The CDR3 covers 20 residues.

Remarks on this clone: This DNA's translation and the protein TCRdb lists, from a much larger clone, do not match at residue 10, likely due to a read error; the protein shown is translated from the DNA. The CDR3 reads CALGENPGARGIRVSDKLIF. CDR3 sequence (DNA): TGTGCTCTTGGGGAAAACCCCGGGGCCCGGGGGATACGAGTTTCCGATAAACTCATCTTT. This chain uses TRDV1 with TRDJ1, with 10 bases matching TRDD3. The J gene is not listed in TCRdb, so it was assigned here from a DNA match to germline. The CDR3 has 20 amino acids. V was clipped by 2 bases and J by 3 bases; unmatched bases: 18. CDR1 is TSWWSYY and CDR2 is QGS in the germline V gene.

This clone was observed a few times. This DNA translates differently at residue 14 from the TCRdb protein, which is that of a much larger clone; a read error is likely, and the protein shown is the DNA's own translation. V usage is TRDV2 and J usage is TRDJ1; the D gene is possibly TRDD3 (5 bases). In the absence of a J gene in TCRdb, the DNA was matched to germline to assign it here. Trimming took off 1 base at V and 0 bases at J, with 29 bases between the two ends. The length of the CDR3 is 21 residues. The germline gives CDR1 GEAIGNYY, CDR2 EKD. The CDR3: CACDTYREEEDIRRYTDKLIF. CDR3 nucleotides: TGTGCCTGTGACACATATCGGGAAGAAGAGGATATCCGGAGGTACACCGATAAACTCATCTTT.

In regard to this clone: TCRdb has a much larger clone's protein, which differs at residue 9 from the translation of this DNA, likely because of a read error; what is shown is the protein translated from the DNA. V gene TRDV1 was called; the J gene was not; the table calls TRDD3, which could not be checked here. Germline values: CDR1 TSWWSYY, CDR2 QGS. The CDR3 has 21 amino acids. The CDR3 bases are TGTGCTCTTGGGGAAAGGTATTTTAGTACTATAAGGGATACGAGAGTGGTGAATCTCATCTTT. Its protein product is CALGERYFSTIRDTRVVNLIF.

This clone was counted at least ten times. TCRdb's listed protein matches a much larger clone and diverges from this DNA's translation at residue 12, likely through a read error; the protein shown comes from the DNA. This chain uses TRDV1 with TRDJ2; 7 bases are a match to TRDD3. V was clipped by 3 bases and J by 0 bases; unmatched bases: 25. The CDR3 extends over 23 amino acids. Germline V gene data show CDR1 as TSWWSYY and CDR2 as QGS. CDR3 in amino acids: CALGDPPEGWGTVSIPLTAQLFF. The CDR3 DNA sequence: TGTGCTCTTGGGGATCCCCCGGAAGGTTGGGGGACTGTGTCTATCCCTTTGACAGCACAACTCTTCTTT.